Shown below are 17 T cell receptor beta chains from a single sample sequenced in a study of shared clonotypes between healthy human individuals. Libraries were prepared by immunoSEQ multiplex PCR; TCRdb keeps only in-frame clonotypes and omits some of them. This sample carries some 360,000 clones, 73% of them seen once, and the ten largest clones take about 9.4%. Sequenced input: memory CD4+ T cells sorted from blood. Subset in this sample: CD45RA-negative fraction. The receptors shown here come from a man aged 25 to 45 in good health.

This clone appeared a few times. The CDR3 coding sequence is TGTGCCAGCAGTTTAATAGGTCGGCAAGAGACCCAGTACTTC. Translation gives CASSLIGRQETQYF. V gene TRBV27 combines with J gene TRBJ2-5; D remains ambiguous. The germline V gene has CDR1 MNHEY and CDR2 SMNVEV (reference sequence). The CDR3 has 14 amino acids. With 2 bases removed from V and 2 bases from J, the gap between germline ends came to 9 bases.

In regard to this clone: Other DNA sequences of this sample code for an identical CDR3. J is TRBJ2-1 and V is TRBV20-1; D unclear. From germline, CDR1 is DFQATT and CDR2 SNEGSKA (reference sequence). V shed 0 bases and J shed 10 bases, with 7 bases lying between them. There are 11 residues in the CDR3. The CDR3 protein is CSARDLAEQFF. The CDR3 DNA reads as TGCAGTGCTAGAGATTTGGCGGAGCAGTTCTTC.

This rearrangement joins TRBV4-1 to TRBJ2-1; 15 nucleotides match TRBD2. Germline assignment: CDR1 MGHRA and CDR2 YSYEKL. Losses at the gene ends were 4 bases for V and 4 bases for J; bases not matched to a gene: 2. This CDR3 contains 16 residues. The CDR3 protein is CASSLGTSGRYNEQFF. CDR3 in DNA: TGCGCCAGCAGCCTGGGGACTAGCGGGAGGTACAATGAGCAGTTCTTC.

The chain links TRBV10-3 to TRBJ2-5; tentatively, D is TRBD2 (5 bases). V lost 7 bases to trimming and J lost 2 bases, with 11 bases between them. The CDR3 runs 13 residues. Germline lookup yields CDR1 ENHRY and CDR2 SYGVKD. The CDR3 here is CAITGGAQETQYF. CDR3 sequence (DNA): TGTGCCATCACTGGAGGCGCGCAAGAGACCCAGTACTTC.

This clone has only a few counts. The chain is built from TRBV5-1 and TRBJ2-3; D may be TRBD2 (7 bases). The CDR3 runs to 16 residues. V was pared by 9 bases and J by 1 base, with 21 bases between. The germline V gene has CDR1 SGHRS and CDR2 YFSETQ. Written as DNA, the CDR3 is TGCGCCACCCAGCAGGGGACCCGGGGGGGCACAGATACGCAGTATTTT. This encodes CATQQGTRGGTDTQYF.

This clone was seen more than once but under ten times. The CDR3 bases are TGCGCCAGCAGCTTGAATAGCGGCCAAGAGACCCAGTACTTC. As protein: CASSLNSGQETQYF. This chain joins TRBV5-1 and TRBJ2-5, with D maybe TRBD2 (6 bases). Germline V gene sequence: CDR1 SGHRS, CDR2 YFSETQ. The CDR3 extends over 14 amino acids. V dropped 1 base and J dropped 1 base, with 8 bases sitting between them.

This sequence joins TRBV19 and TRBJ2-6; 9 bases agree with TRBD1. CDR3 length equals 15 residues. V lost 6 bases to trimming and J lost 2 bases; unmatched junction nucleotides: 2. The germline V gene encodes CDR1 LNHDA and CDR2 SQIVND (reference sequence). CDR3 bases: TGTGCCAGTAGGAGACAGGGGGCTGGGGCCAACGTCCTGACTTTC. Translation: CASRRQGAGANVLTF.

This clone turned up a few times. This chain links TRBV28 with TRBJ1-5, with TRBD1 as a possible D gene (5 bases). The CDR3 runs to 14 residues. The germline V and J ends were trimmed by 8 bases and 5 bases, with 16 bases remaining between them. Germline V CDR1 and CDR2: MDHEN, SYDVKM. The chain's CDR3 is CASVRGGSDQPQHF. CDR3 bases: TGTGCCAGCGTGAGGGGTGGGTCAGATCAGCCCCAGCATTTT.

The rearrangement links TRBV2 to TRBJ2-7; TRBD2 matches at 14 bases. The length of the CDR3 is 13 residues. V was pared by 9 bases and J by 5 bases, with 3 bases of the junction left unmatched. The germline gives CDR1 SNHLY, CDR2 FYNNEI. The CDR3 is CASGTSGSHEQYF. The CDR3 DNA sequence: TGTGCCAGTGGGACTAGCGGGAGCCACGAGCAGTACTTC.

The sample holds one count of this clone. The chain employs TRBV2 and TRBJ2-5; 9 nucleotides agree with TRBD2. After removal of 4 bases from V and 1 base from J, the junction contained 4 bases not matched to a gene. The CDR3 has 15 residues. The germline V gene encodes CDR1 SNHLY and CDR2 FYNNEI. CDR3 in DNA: TGTGCCAGCAGTGTTACTAGCGGGTTCCAAGAGACCCAGTACTTC. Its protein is CASSVTSGFQETQYF.

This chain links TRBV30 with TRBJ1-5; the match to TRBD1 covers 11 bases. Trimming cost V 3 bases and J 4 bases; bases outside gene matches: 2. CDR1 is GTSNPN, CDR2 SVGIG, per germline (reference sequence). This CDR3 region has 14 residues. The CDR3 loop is CAWSGQGANQPQHF. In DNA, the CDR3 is TGTGCCTGGAGCGGACAGGGGGCGAATCAGCCCCAGCATTTT.

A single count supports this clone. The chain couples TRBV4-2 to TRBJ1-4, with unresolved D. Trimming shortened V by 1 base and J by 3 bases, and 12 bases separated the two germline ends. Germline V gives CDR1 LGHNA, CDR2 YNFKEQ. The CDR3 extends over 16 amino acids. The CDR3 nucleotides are TGTGCCAGCAGCCAAGGCCGAACGGCGGCTAATGAAAAACTGTTTTTT. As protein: CASSQGRTAANEKLFF.

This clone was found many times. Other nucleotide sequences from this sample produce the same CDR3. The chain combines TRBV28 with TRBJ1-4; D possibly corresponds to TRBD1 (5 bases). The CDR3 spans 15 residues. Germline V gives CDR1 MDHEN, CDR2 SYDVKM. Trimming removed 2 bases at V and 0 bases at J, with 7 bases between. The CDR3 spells CASSLGQATNEKLFF. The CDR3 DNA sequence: TGTGCCAGCAGTTTAGGACAAGCAACTAATGAAAAACTGTTTTTT.

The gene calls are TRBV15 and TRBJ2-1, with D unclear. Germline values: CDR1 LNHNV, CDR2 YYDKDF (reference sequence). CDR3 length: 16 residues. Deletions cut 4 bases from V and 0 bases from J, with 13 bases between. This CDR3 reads CATSTPNYPSYNEQFF. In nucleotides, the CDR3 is TGTGCCACCAGCACACCCAACTATCCCTCCTACAATGAGCAGTTCTTC.

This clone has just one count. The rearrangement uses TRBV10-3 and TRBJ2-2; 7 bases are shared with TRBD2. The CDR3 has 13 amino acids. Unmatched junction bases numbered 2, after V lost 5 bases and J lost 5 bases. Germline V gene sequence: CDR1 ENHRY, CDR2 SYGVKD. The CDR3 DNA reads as TGTGCCATCAGTCCTAGCGGTACCGGGGAGCTGTTTTTT. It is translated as CAISPSGTGELFF.

CDR3 protein: CASSEYQMNEKLFF. The CDR3 bases are TGTGCCAGCAGTGAATATCAGATGAATGAAAAACTGTTTTTT. The chain carries TRBV25-1 and TRBJ1-4; D unclear. The CDR3 sequence is 14 residues long. V dropped 0 bases and J dropped 5 bases, with 7 bases sitting between them. Germline V gene data show CDR1 as MGHDK and CDR2 as SYGVNS.

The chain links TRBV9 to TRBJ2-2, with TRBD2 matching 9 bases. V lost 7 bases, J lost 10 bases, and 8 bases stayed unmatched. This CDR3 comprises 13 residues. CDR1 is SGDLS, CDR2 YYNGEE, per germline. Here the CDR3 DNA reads TGTGCCAGCTGTCCTAGCGGGAACGAGGAGCTGTTTTTT. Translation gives CASCPSGNEELFF.